The sample holds many counts of the clone carrying this TCR beta chain. Antigen unknown. The data were obtained in a study of metastatic and nonmetastatic thyroid tumors. Notes on the study in general: When malignant thyroid tumors were compared with benign nodules, TCR beta diversity was reportedly significantly higher in the malignant tumors. This held in both blood and tumor samples.

The CDR3 has 15 residues. The J segment lost 1 base and the V segment lost 5 bases, leaving 7 bases of the junction unmatched. CDR1 is SGDLS and CDR2 is YYNGEE in the germline V gene. Original data processing: In papillary thyroid cancer, a distant-metastasis classifier was built using CDR3 differences across clinicopathological groups. TCRdb reassembled clones from the PCR reads with MiXCR. V and J calls and clone size were set by TCRdb, not the authors. Seen here are about 48,000 clones, approximately 24% observed once, and the top ten hold under 4%. Not a single patient had been given any form of treatment at any point before undergoing thyroid surgery.

Source material: blood. The chain has TRBV9 and TRBJ2-3, with TRBD2 matching 7 bases. This TCR came from a male donor with papillary thyroid cancer or a benign thyroid nodule (not recorded which). Some clones in this sample may be carry-over from other donors' samples. CDR3 DNA: TGTGCCAGCAGTCTGGGAGGGTTGGGCACAGATACGCAGTATTTT. It is translated as CASSLGGLGTDTQYF.